What follows are 8 T cell receptor beta chains derived from one specimen sequenced in a study of shared clonotypes between healthy human individuals (dated by TCRdb to the early 2020s). CD8 naive samples consisted of CD45RO-negative cells that were positively selected for CCR7, yielding a CD45RA+CCR7+ population without TemRA cells. The library was generated by the immunoSEQ multiplex PCR assay. This is the immuneACCESS table as TCRdb keeps it, with only in-frame sequences that have V and J called. A part of the clones is gone; compared with another copy, unresolved V genes explain less than half, and the rest is unexplained. Present in this sample are roughly 2 million clones, about 94% of which were seen just once. The ten largest make up 0.85% to 1.2% of the sample. Sequencing was carried out using naive CD8+ T cells sorted from blood. This specimen's cell subset or site label, interpreted: CD45RA+CCR7+. Receptor source: a man aged 18 to 29 in good health.

The gene calls are TRBV4-3 and TRBJ1-4, with D unclear. With 4 bases removed from V and 7 bases from J, the gap between germline ends came to 16 bases. Germline CDR1 is LGHNA and CDR2 is YSLEER. This CDR3 spans 15 amino acids. This chain's CDR3 is CASSRLSGIAEKLFF. The CDR3 region has the DNA TGCGCCAGCAGCCGATTAAGCGGGATAGCTGAAAAACTGTTTTTT.

In the case of this clone: The same CDR3 is also encoded by other DNA sequences in this sample. V usage is TRBV7-9 and J usage is TRBJ2-5; a possible D gene is TRBD1 (6 bases). CDR3 length equals 13 residues. The V gene's germline CDR1 is SEHNR and CDR2 FQNEAQ (reference sequence). V was clipped by 5 bases and J by 4 bases, with 11 bases between them. This chain's CDR3 is CASSPEGGETQYF. The CDR3 DNA reads TGTGCCAGCAGCCCAGAAGGGGGAGAGACCCAGTACTTC.

CDR3 coding DNA: TGCGCCAGCAGTGTGGGACCTTACACCGACACAGATACGCAGTATTTT. It yields the protein CASSVGPYTDTDTQYF. The rearrangement links TRBV10-1 to TRBJ2-3; possibly TRBD1 or TRBD2 for D (5 bases each). The V and J ends lost 4 bases and 2 bases respectively, with 16 bases between them. CDR3 length equals 16 residues. The germline V gene encodes CDR1 WNHNN and CDR2 SYGVQD (reference sequence).

Comment on this clone: At the DNA level, this CDR3 is encoded by other sequences in the same sample as well. The chain has TRBV27 and TRBJ1-5, with D perhaps TRBD1 (6 bases). The CDR3 sequence is 14 residues long. Germline CDR1 and CDR2: MNHEY and SMNVEV (reference sequence). V was shortened by 4 bases and J by 0 bases, with 7 bases between the two germline ends. CDR3 sequence reads: CASSSGDSNQPQHF. The CDR3 region has the DNA TGTGCCAGCAGTTCAGGGGATAGCAATCAGCCCCAGCATTTT.

CDR3 nucleotides: TGTGCCAGCAGTGAGTATATGGGGGAGGGCCCCCTTTTCGTTGAGCAGTTCTTC. It translates to CASSEYMGEGPLFVEQFF. The genes are TRBV25-1 and TRBJ2-1; 7 bases agree with TRBD2. In germline, CDR1 is MGHDK, CDR2 SYGVNS. V lost 3 bases and J lost 9; bases outside the gene matches: 20. This CDR3 is 18 amino acids long. The full variable domain, with the rest looked up from reference TRBV25-1 and TRBJ2-1, is EADIYQTPRYLVIGTGKKITLECSQTMGHDKMYWYQQDPGMELHLIHYSYGVNSTEKGDLSSESTVSRIRTEHFPLTLESARPSHTSQYLCASSEYMGEGPLFVEQFFGPGTRLTVL.

With respect to this clone: Other DNA variants within this sample encode the same CDR3. The chain carries TRBV11-2 and TRBJ2-7; D uncertain. Trimming removed 4 bases at V and 0 bases at J, with 7 bases between. The CDR3 runs 13 residues. CDR1 is SGHAT, CDR2 FQNNGV, per germline. As DNA, the CDR3 is TGTGCCAGCAGCTCTGGGTCCTCCTACGAGCAGTACTTC. It is translated as CASSSGSSYEQYF.

The rearrangement uses TRBV27 and TRBJ2-7; D is unclear. The CDR3 consists of 16 residues. Germline V gene data show CDR1 as MNHEY and CDR2 as SMNVEV (reference sequence). With 5 bases removed from V and 3 bases from J, the gap between germline ends came to 20 bases. The CDR3 region has the DNA TGTGCCAGCAGTCCCTCCTTCGGAGCCTCCAGCTACGAGCAGTACTTC. Translating it yields CASSPSFGASSYEQYF.

The gene calls are TRBV19 and TRBJ1-2, with a tentative D call TRBD1 (5 bases). This CDR3 is 15 amino acids long. Germline-derived CDR1 and CDR2 are LNHDA and SQIVND (reference sequence). The V and J ends lost 1 base and 4 bases respectively, with 13 bases between them. This CDR3 is CASSIGQVGLYGYTF. The CDR3 nucleotides are TGTGCCAGTAGTATAGGGCAGGTGGGACTCTATGGCTACACCTTC.